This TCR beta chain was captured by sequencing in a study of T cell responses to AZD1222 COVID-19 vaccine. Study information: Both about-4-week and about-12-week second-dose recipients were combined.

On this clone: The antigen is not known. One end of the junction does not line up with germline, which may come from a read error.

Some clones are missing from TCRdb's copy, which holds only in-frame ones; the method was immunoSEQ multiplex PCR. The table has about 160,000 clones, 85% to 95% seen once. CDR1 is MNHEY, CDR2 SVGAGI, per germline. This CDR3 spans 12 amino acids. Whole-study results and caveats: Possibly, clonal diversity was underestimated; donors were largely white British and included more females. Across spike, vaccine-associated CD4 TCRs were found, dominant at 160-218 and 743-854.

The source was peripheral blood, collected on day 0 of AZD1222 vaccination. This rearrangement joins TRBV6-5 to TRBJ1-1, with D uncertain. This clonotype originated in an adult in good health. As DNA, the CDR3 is TGTGCCAGCGGCAGATTGAAGACTGAAGCTTTCTTT. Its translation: CASGRLKTEAFF.